These 2 T cell receptor beta chains came from one sample sequenced in a study of identical twins. Using its own MiXCR run on the 5' RACE reads, TCRdb lists one record per CDR3 protein. This sample carries some 440,000 distinct CDR3 sequences, 24% of them seen once, and the ten largest clones take around 3%. These same data were also listed under a study on T cells expressing NK-cell markers.

The sample was CD4+ T cells sorted from blood. These receptors were collected from a woman under 30 in good health.

This clonotype was seen many times. The chain employs TRBV20-1 and TRBJ2-1, with 8 positions matching TRBD2. With 5 bases clipped from V and 8 bases from J, the junction kept 8 bases outside the gene matches. This CDR3 spans 13 amino acids. The germline V gene has CDR1 DFQATT and CDR2 SNEGSKA (reference sequence). DNA for the CDR3: TGCAGTGCTCGAGCTGGGCGGGGGGATGAGCAGTTCTTC. Its translation: CSARAGRGDEQFF.

V usage is TRBV15 and J usage is TRBJ1-6; 11 bases fit TRBD1. CDR3 length: 16 residues. J was trimmed by 9 bases and V by 1 base; bases with no gene match: 5. The germline V gene encodes CDR1 LNHNV and CDR2 YYDKDF (reference sequence). The CDR3 here is CATSRGDRGSGSPLHF. The CDR3 bases are TGTGCCACCAGCAGAGGGGACAGGGGGTCGGGTTCACCCCTCCACTTT.